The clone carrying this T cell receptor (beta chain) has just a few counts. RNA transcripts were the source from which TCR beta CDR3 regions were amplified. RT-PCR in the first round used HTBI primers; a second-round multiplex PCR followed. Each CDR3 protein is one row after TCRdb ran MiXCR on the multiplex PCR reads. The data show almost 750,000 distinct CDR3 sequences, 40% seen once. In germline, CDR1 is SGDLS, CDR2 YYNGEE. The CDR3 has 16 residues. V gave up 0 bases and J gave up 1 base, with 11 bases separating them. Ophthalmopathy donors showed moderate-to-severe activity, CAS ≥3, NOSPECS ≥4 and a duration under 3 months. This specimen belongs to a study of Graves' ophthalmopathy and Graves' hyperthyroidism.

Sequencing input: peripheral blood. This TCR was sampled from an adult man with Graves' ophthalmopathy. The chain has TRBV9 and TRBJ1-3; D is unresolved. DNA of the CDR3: TGTGCCAGCAGCGTAGTGGGAGAGGATTCTGGAAACACCATATATTTT. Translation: CASSVVGEDSGNTIYF.